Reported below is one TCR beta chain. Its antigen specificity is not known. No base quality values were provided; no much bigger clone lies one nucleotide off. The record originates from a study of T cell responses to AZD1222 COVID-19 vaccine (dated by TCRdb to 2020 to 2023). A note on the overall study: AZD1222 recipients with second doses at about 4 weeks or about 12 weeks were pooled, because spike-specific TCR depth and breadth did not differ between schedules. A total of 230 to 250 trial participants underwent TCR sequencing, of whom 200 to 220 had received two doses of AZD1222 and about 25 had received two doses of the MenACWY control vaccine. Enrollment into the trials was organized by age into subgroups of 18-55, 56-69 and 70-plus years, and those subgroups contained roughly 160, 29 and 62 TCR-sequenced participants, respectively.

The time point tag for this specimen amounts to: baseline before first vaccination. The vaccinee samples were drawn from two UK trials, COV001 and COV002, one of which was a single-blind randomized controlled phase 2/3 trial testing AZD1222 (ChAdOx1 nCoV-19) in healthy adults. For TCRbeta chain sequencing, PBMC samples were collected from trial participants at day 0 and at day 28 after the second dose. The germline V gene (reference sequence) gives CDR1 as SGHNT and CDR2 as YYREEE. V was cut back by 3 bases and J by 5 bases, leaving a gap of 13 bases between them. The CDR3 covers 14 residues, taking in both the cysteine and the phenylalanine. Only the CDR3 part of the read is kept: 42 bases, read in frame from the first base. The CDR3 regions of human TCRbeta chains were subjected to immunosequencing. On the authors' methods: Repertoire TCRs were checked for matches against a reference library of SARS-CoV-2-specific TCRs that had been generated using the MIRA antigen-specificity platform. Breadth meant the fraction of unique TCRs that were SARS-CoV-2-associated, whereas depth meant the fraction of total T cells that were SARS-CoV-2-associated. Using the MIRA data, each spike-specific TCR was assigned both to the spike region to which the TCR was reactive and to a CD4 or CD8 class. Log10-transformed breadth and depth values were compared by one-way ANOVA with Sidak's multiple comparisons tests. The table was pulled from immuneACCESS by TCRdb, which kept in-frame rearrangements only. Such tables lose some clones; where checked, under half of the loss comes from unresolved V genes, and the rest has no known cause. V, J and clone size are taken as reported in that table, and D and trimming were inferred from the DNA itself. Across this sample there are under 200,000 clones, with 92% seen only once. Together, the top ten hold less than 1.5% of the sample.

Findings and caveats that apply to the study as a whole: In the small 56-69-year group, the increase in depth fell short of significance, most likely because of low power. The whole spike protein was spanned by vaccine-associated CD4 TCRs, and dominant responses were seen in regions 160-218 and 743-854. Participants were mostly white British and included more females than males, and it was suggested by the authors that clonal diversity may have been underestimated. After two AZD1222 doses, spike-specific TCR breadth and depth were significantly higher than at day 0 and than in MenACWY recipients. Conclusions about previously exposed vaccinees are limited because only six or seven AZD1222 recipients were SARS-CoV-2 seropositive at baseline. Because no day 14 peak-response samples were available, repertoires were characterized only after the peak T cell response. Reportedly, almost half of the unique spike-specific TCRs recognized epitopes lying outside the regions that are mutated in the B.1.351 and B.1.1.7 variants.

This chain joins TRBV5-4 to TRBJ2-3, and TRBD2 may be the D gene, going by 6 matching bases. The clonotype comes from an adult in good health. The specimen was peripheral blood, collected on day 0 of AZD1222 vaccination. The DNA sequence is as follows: TGTGCCAGCAGCTCTCCGCGGGATCGAGATACGCAGTATTTT. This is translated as CASSSPRDRDTQYF.